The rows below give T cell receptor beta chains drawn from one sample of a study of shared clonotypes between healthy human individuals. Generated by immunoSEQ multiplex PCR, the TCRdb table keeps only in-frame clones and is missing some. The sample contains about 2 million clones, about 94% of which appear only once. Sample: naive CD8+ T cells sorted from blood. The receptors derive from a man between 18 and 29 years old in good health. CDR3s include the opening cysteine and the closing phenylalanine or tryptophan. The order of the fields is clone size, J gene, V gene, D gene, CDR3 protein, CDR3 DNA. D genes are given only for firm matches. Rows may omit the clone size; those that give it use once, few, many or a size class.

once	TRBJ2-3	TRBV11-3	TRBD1	CASSPGTGGSTDTQYF	TGTGCCAGCAGCCCCGGGACAGGGGGTTCAACAGATACGCAGTATTTT
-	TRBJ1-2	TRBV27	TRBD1	CASSSQGTDGYTF	TGTGCCAGCAGCTCACAGGGGACGGATGGCTACACCTTC
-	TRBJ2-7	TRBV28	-	CASSQFGGGPYEQYF	TGTGCCAGCAGTCAATTTGGAGGGGGGCCGTACGAGCAGTACTTC
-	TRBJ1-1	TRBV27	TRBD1	CASRLRGSVTEAFF	TGTGCCAGCAGACTCAGGGGGTCGGTCACTGAAGCTTTCTTT
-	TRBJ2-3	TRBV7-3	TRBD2	CASSLTGLAGADTQYF	TGTGCCAGCAGCTTAACTGGACTAGCGGGGGCAGATACGCAGTATTTT
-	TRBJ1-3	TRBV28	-	CASSHREIAGNTIYF	TGTGCCAGCAGTCACAGGGAAATCGCTGGAAACACCATATATTTT
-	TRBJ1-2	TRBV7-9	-	CASSSRRGSTDGYTF	TGTGCCAGCAGCTCAAGAAGGGGGAGCACAGATGGCTACACCTTC
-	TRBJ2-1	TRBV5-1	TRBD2	CASSDGLADEQFF	TGCGCCAGCAGTGACGGACTAGCCGATGAGCAGTTCTTC
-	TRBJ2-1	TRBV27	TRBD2	CASSPGLGNEQFF	TGTGCCAGCAGTCCCGGACTAGGGAATGAGCAGTTCTTC
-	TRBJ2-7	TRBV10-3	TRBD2	CAISESSGNQYF	TGTGCCATCAGTGAGTCTAGCGGGAACCAGTACTTC